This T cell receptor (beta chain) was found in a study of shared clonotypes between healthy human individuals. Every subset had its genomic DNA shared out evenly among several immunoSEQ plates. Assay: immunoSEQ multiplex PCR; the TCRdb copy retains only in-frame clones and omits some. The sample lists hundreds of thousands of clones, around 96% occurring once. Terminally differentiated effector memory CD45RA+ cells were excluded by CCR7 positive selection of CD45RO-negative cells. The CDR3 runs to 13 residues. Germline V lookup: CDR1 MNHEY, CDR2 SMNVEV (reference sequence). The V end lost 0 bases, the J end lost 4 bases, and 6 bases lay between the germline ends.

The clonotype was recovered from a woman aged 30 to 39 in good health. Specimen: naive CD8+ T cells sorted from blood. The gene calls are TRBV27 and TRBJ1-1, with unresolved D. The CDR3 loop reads CASSLSKGTEAFF. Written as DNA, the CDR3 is TGTGCCAGCAGTTTATCTAAGGGCACTGAAGCTTTCTTT.